This record covers a single T cell receptor beta chain. Its antigen is not known. Germline CDR1 is MGHRA and CDR2 is YSYEKL. This CDR3 contains 14 residues. In the naive CD8 group, cells lacked CD45RO and were positively selected for CCR7, so terminally differentiated effector memory CD45RA+ cells were left out. Authors' data handling: ImmunoSEQ sequences covered only the junction and lacked quality scores; filtering therefore differed. Clones were sequenced by immunoSEQ multiplex PCR, and TCRdb holds only the in-frame ones, with some missing. V, J and clone size are taken as reported in that table, and D and trimming were inferred from the DNA itself. The data show millions of clones, 85% to 95% seen once. This specimen comes from a study of shared clonotypes between healthy human individuals. Whole-study context: Contributing individuals were a couple of females and three males aged 18 to 49.

Study-level findings and limits: In contrast to clonotypes shared by all four donors, non-shared clonotypes had lower generation probabilities. Naive subsets tended to show greater estimated richness than memory subsets.

The sample comprised naive CD8+ T cells sorted from blood. The TCR originated in a man between 18 and 35 years old in good health. V gene TRBV4-1 combines with J gene TRBJ2-7, with 10 bases fitting TRBD1. DNA of the CDR3: TGCGCTCGGACCAGACGGGACAGGGGTCTCGAGCAGTACTTC. This translates into CARTRRDRGLEQYF.